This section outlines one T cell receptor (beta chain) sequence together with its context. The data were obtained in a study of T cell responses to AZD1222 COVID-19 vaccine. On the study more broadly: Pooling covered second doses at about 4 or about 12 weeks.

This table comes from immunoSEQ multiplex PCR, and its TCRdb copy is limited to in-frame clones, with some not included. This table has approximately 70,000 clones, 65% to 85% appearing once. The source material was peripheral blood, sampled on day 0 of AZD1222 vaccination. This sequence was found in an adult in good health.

DNA for the CDR3: TGCGCCAGCAGTGAACAGGCCGCCGGGATAAACATTCAGTACTTC. Its protein is CASSEQAAGINIQYF. The chain uses TRBV10-2 and TRBJ2-4; D tentatively reads TRBD1 or TRBD2 (5 bases each). The CDR3 is 15 amino acids. Germline V lookup: CDR1 WSHSY, CDR2 SAAADI. V lost 3 bases to trimming and J lost 6 bases, with 15 bases between them.